One sample yielded the 4 T cell receptor beta chains listed below, sequenced in a study of control samples from healthy donors and cancer patients. The data were produced by immunoSEQ multiplex PCR, yet TCRdb's version contains in-frame clones alone and is incomplete. The sample lists roughly 150,000 clones, more than 85% occurring once. The sequenced sample consisted of blood. The receptors stem from a man between 18 and 35 years old in good health.

V usage is TRBV15 and J usage is TRBJ2-3; D possibly corresponds to TRBD2 (6 bases). V was trimmed by 1 base and J by 4 bases, leaving 18 bases between them. CDR3 length: 17 amino acids. From germline, CDR1 is LNHNV and CDR2 YYDKDF (reference sequence). As DNA, the CDR3 is TGTGCCACCAGCAGAGCTGGAATGGGGGGTGAGGCAGATACGCAGTATTTT. This encodes CATSRAGMGGEADTQYF.

J is TRBJ1-1 and V is TRBV18; D gene unclear. Looked up from germline, CDR1 is KGHSH and CDR2 is LQKENI. V lost 6 bases to trimming and J lost 3 bases, with 11 bases between them. The CDR3 totals 13 residues. The CDR3 spells CASSPSRDTEAFF. CDR3 nucleotide sequence: TGTGCCAGCTCTCCTTCTAGAGACACTGAAGCTTTCTTT.

This clone appeared a single time. The V gene is TRBV27, the J gene TRBJ2-7; TRBD2 agrees at 11 bases. The CDR3 has 15 residues. With 3 bases clipped from V and 5 bases from J, the junction kept 6 bases outside the gene matches. Germline V gives CDR1 MNHEY, CDR2 SMNVEV (reference sequence). The CDR3 bases are TGTGCCAGCAGTTTCCCAACTAGCGGGGGCAACGAGCAGTACTTC. Protein sequence: CASSFPTSGGNEQYF.

The rearrangement uses TRBV7-9 and TRBJ2-5; D is ambiguous. The CDR3 length is 15 residues. Germline loops: CDR1 SEHNR, CDR2 FQNEAQ (reference sequence). V lost 1 base and J lost 1, with 10 bases in between. CDR3 amino acids: CASSLGRQFQETQYF. The CDR3 DNA sequence: TGTGCCAGCAGCTTAGGCCGACAATTCCAAGAGACCCAGTACTTC.